This paragraph reports one TCR beta chain. Its antigen is not identified. The data stem from a study of cytomegalovirus exposure and HLA in healthy donors. Regarding the study as a whole: In an earlier analysis, in approximately 570 donors, most V segments appeared productive either ~87% or ~30% of the time. Across HLA loci, a later analysis found differing TCR association rates, with DRB1 most and HLA-C fewest.

The PCR was carried out with 60 Vbeta primers and 13 Jbeta primers. Profiling relied on immunoSEQ multiplex PCR, and the TCRdb table lists in-frame clones only, not all of them. The sample holds fewer than 250,000 clones; about 86% are singletons and the top ten take approximately 1.8%. The CDR3 extends over 15 amino acids. V was pared by 0 bases and J by 1 base, with 9 bases between. Germline CDR1 reads MNHNS; CDR2 reads SASEGT. The chain joins TRBV6-1 to TRBJ1-1; D uncertain. Sequenced input: PBMCs. This clonotype originated in a man aged 40-55 years in good health and CMV-seropositive. This CDR3 reads CASSEAVYGNTEAFF. Here the CDR3 DNA reads TGTGCCAGCAGTGAAGCAGTGTACGGGAACACTGAAGCTTTCTTT.